The clone carrying this T cell receptor (beta chain) turned up a few times. Its specificity is not known. The entry originates in a study of CD8+ T cells in alopecia areata. Background on the study: Administration of oral tofacitinib to treated patients was at 5 to 10 mg twice daily.

From germline, CDR1 is MNHEY and CDR2 SVGAGI. V lost 2 bases, J lost 0 bases, and 9 bases lay in between. This CDR3 spans 15 amino acids. RNA was extracted and reverse transcribed into cDNA as the sequencing template. TCRdb's table, derived via immunoSEQ multiplex PCR, lists solely in-frame clones and lacks some. The repertoire holds 140,000 to 150,000 clones, around 50% seen once, with about 6% in the top ten. General study results and limits: Besides other cells, scalp samples also yield sequences of resident alphabeta T cells from normal skin. Mice showed clearer TCR sharing than patients did, a gap that was possibly HLA-related.

The specimen was CD4+ T cells sorted from blood, collected at week 0. The TCR sequence derives from a human donor with alopecia areata. V gene TRBV6-5 combines with J gene TRBJ2-3; D uncertain. Here the CDR3 DNA reads TGTGCCAGCAGTTACAGCGATTCTAGCACAGATACGCAGTATTTT. Protein: CASSYSDSSTDTQYF.